A selection of T cell receptor beta chains follows, all from one sample in a study of cytomegalovirus exposure and HLA in healthy donors. The protocol was immunoSEQ multiplex PCR, while the TCRdb copy is restricted to in-frame clones and leaves out a portion. The sample includes about 82,000 clones, over 65% of them seen just once. Sequencing was done on a sample of PBMCs. These receptors were collected from a man aged 25 to 40 in good health and CMV-seropositive. Both conserved end residues are part of each CDR3. The D gene is left open where the match is weak. Some rows have no size entry. The others give once, few or many, or a class for an expanded clone.

d_gene,j_gene,v_gene,abundance,CDR3aa,CDR3nt
.,TRBJ1-2,TRBV4-3,.,CASSRTVNYGYTF,TGCGCCAGCAGCCGGACAGTTAACTATGGCTACACCTTC
TRBD2,TRBJ2-3,TRBV10-3,.,CATGLAGAVTQYF,TGTGCCACCGGACTAGCGGGGGCGGTTACGCAGTATTTT
.,TRBJ1-5,TRBV19,.,CASQIVREINQPQHF,TGTGCCAGTCAGATAGTCCGGGAGATCAATCAGCCCCAGCATTTT
.,TRBJ2-3,TRBV9,.,CASSRGVGSSGTDTQYF,TGTGCCAGCAGCCGAGGGGTCGGGAGCTCTGGCACAGATACGCAGTATTTT
.,TRBJ2-2,TRBV19,few,CASYRSSPGELFF,TGTGCCAGCTACAGGTCCTCTCCCGGGGAGCTGTTTTTT
TRBD1,TRBJ2-7,TRBV7-6,.,CASSLGQTGQYF,TGTGCCAGCAGCTTGGGACAGACCGGGCAGTACTTC
.,TRBJ2-3,TRBV4-1,.,CASSQDVGTPLVTQYF,TGCGCCAGCAGCCAAGATGTGGGGACTCCCCTGGTTACGCAGTATTTT
TRBD1,TRBJ2-2,TRBV4-2,once,CASSQDTGTGFTGELFF,TGTGCCAGCAGCCAAGATACCGGGACAGGGTTTACCGGGGAGCTGTTTTTT
.,TRBJ1-3,TRBV7-9,.,CASSHDRLPTSGNTIYF,TGTGCCAGCAGCCATGACAGGCTGCCAACCTCTGGAAACACCATATATTTT
.,TRBJ1-4,TRBV19,once,CASSMPNDPGTNEKLFF,TGTGCCAGTAGTATGCCCAATGATCCAGGGACTAATGAAAAACTGTTTTTT
TRBD1,TRBJ1-1,TRBV2,.,CASRGDRGREAFF,TGTGCCAGCAGGGGGGACAGGGGGCGTGAAGCTTTCTTT
.,TRBJ2-4,TRBV6-1,.,CASILKNIQYF,TGTGCCAGCATTCTAAAAAACATTCAGTACTTC
.,TRBJ1-1,TRBV27,.,CASATGVRDEAFF,TGTGCCAGCGCCACTGGAGTCCGGGATGAAGCTTTCTTT
.,TRBJ2-3,TRBV10-2,.,CASNPTGPTDTQYF,TGCGCCAGCAACCCGACAGGACCCACAGATACGCAGTATTTT
.,TRBJ2-3,TRBV6-5,few,CASSYLQSTDTQYF,TGTGCCAGCAGTTACTTACAGAGCACAGATACGCAGTATTTT
.,TRBJ1-1,TRBV7-9,.,CASSLVGQLMNTEAFF,TGTGCCAGCAGCCTTGTGGGGCAGCTAATGAACACTGAAGCTTTCTTT
TRBD2,TRBJ2-5,TRBV29-1,few,CSALTSGVAQETQYF,TGCAGCGCATTAACTAGCGGGGTGGCACAAGAGACCCAGTACTTC
TRBD1,TRBJ1-2,TRBV10-3,.,CAISVDRGFNYGYTF,TGTGCCATCAGTGTCGACAGGGGGTTTAACTATGGCTACACCTTC
.,TRBJ2-5,TRBV6-5,.,CASSYSGTTRETQYF,TGTGCCAGCAGTTACTCCGGGACAACCAGGGAGACCCAGTACTTC
TRBD1,TRBJ1-2,TRBV19,.,CASRPGQGGWGYTF,TGTGCCAGTAGGCCCGGACAGGGGGGTTGGGGCTACACCTTC
TRBD2,TRBJ2-7,TRBV28,.,CASKQGIETSGVPSSYEQYF,TGTGCCAGCAAACAGGGAATCGAGACTAGCGGGGTCCCAAGCTCCTACGAGCAGTACTTC
TRBD1,TRBJ1-1,TRBV18,.,CASSPRDREAEAFF,TGTGCCAGCTCACCCCGGGACAGGGAAGCTGAAGCTTTCTTT
TRBD2,TRBJ2-7,TRBV27,.,CASSLVASGTYEQYF,TGTGCCAGCAGTTTGGTTGCCAGCGGGACCTACGAGCAGTACTTC
.,TRBJ1-4,TRBV10-3,.,CAISESGDTYSGGEKLFF,TGTGCCATCAGTGAGTCGGGGGACACTTACTCTGGGGGTGAAAAACTGTTTTTT
.,TRBJ2-7,TRBV5-1,.,CASSLGRQGNRPEQYF,TGCGCCAGCAGCTTAGGCCGGCAGGGAAATCGTCCCGAGCAGTACTTC
.,TRBJ1-4,TRBV7-6,.,CASSLAAGRRNEKLFF,TGTGCCAGCAGCTTAGCGGCGGGACGGCGAAATGAAAAACTGTTTTTT
TRBD1,TRBJ1-5,TRBV19,few,CASSIQQGTQPQHF,TGTGCCAGTAGTATCCAACAGGGGACGCAGCCCCAGCATTTT
.,TRBJ1-5,TRBV6-6,.,CASSRDTNQPQHF,TGTGCCAGCAGTCGGGACACCAATCAGCCCCAGCATTTT
.,TRBJ2-7,TRBV5-8,medium-sized,CASSLAVGSYEQYF,TGTGCCAGCAGCTTGGCGGTCGGTTCCTACGAGCAGTACTTC
.,TRBJ1-6,TRBV14,.,CASSQLPGLNNSPLHF,TGTGCCAGCAGCCAATTACCGGGACTTAATAATTCACCCCTCCACTTT
.,TRBJ2-7,TRBV2,.,CATSLPEQYF,TGTGCCACTTCCCTACCGGAGCAGTACTTC
TRBD2,TRBJ2-3,TRBV11-2,.,CASSPSSGGITDTQYF,TGTGCCAGCAGCCCTTCTAGCGGGGGAATCACAGATACGCAGTATTTT
TRBD2,TRBJ2-5,TRBV28,once,CASSRLAGGKETQYF,TGTGCCAGCAGTCGACTAGCGGGAGGGAAAGAGACCCAGTACTTC
TRBD1,TRBJ1-5,TRBV7-9,.,CASSQDRGHDSNQPQHF,TGTGCCAGCAGCCAGGACAGGGGCCACGATAGCAATCAGCCCCAGCATTTT
TRBD2,TRBJ2-7,TRBV10-3,.,CAIGELAGDYEQYF,TGTGCCATCGGGGAACTAGCGGGAGACTACGAGCAGTACTTC
.,TRBJ1-1,TRBV29-1,.,CSVEWREYSTEAFF,TGCAGCGTTGAGTGGCGGGAGTATAGCACTGAAGCTTTCTTT
.,TRBJ2-3,TRBV7-2,few,CASSLDRVTDTQYF,TGTGCCAGCAGCTTAGATCGTGTCACAGATACGCAGTATTTT